Listed below are T cell receptor beta chains from one sample, sequenced in a study of blood T cell repertoires in COVID-19. Clones were read by immunoSEQ multiplex PCR, and TCRdb kept only the in-frame ones, dropping some. The table has a few hundred thousand clones, more than 70% seen once; the top ten hold 1% to 1.5%. The sequencing sample was made of peripheral blood. These receptors were collected from a woman between 45 and 60 years old with acute or convalescent COVID-19. CDR3s include the opening cysteine and the closing phenylalanine or tryptophan. A D gene is named only where the DNA matches it firmly. Where a row states a size, it is once, few, many or the class of an expanded clone; other rows omit it.

clone size,V gene,J gene,D gene,CDR3 protein,CDR3 DNA
few,TRBV9,TRBJ1-5,TRBD1,CASSPTGDVSNQPQHF,TGTGCCAGCAGCCCCACAGGGGACGTAAGCAATCAGCCCCAGCATTTT
-,TRBV3-1/TRBV3-2,TRBJ1-3,-,CASSQAFSSGNTIYF,TGTGCCAGCAGCCAAGCGTTCAGCTCTGGAAACACCATATATTTT
-,TRBV4-2,TRBJ2-7,TRBD2,CASSQPLAGGYEQYF,TGTGCCAGCAGCCAACCACTAGCGGGAGGATACGAGCAGTACTTC
-,TRBV5-4,TRBJ2-2,-,CASSPRRDGELFF,TGTGCCAGCAGCCCCCGACGGGACGGGGAGCTGTTTTTT
once,TRBV2,TRBJ2-2,-,CASSEEGWGTGELFF,TGTGCCAGCAGTGAAGAGGGGTGGGGCACCGGGGAGCTGTTTTTT
-,TRBV12-5,TRBJ1-6,-,CASGLEGATLHF,TGTGCTAGTGGTTTGGAAGGGGCTACCCTCCACTTT
-,TRBV9,TRBJ1-1,-,CASSAGMNTEAFF,TGTGCCAGCAGCGCCGGGATGAACACTGAAGCTTTCTTT
-,TRBV6-1,TRBJ2-2,-,CASSESGSGELFF,TGTGCCAGCAGTGAATCAGGGTCCGGGGAGCTGTTTTTT
once,TRBV7-3,TRBJ2-5,TRBD2,CASSLGEGQETQYF,TGTGCCAGCAGCTTAGGGGAGGGCCAAGAGACCCAGTACTTC
-,TRBV6-1,TRBJ2-1,-,CASSEALGGLYNEQFF,TGTGCCAGCAGTGAAGCGCTCGGGGGGCTTTACAATGAGCAGTTCTTC
few,TRBV27,TRBJ1-5,TRBD1,CASSLSAGGGQPQHF,TGTGCCAGCAGTTTATCAGCAGGGGGCGGACAGCCCCAGCATTTT
-,TRBV5-1,TRBJ2-6,-,CASSLAGHSGANVLTF,TGCGCCAGCAGCTTGGCCGGTCACTCTGGGGCCAACGTCCTGACTTTC
-,TRBV5-4,TRBJ2-3,-,CASSSGGTGRPDTQYF,TGTGCCAGCAGCTCGGGGGGGACAGGGCGCCCAGATACGCAGTATTTT
-,TRBV7-6,TRBJ2-6,-,CASSLAGSSGANVLTF,TGTGCCAGCAGCTTAGCTGGGAGCTCTGGGGCCAACGTCCTGACTTTC
-,TRBV19,TRBJ1-1,-,CASSTRRGNTEAFF,TGTGCCAGTAGTACGAGAAGGGGGAACACTGAAGCTTTCTTT
-,TRBV12-3/TRBV12-4,TRBJ2-3,-,CATGRGGTQYF,TGTGCCACTGGTCGGGGAGGTACGCAGTATTTT
-,TRBV9,TRBJ2-1,-,CASKPSGASYNEQFF,TGTGCCAGCAAACCGTCGGGAGCCTCCTACAATGAGCAGTTCTTC
-,TRBV11-2,TRBJ2-5,TRBD1,CASSPQGLRQGATQETQYF,TGTGCCAGCAGCCCCCAGGGCCTTAGACAGGGGGCGACACAAGAGACCCAGTACTTC
-,TRBV29-1,TRBJ2-1,TRBD1,CSAGQGTYNEQFF,TGCAGCGCTGGACAGGGAACCTACAATGAGCAGTTCTTC
-,TRBV5-1,TRBJ2-2,TRBD2,CASSARLAGNTGELFF,TGCGCCAGCAGCGCCCGACTAGCGGGGAACACCGGGGAGCTGTTTTTT
-,TRBV9,TRBJ2-7,-,CASSVEEGGRLAGYEQYF,TGTGCCAGCAGCGTAGAGGAGGGGGGGCGGCTAGCCGGCTACGAGCAGTACTTC
-,TRBV9,TRBJ2-1,TRBD2,CASSVLSGNYNEQFF,TGTGCCAGCAGCGTACTTAGCGGGAACTACAATGAGCAGTTCTTC
-,TRBV5-5,TRBJ1-2,-,CASRLSSVKGYGYTF,TGTGCCAGCAGGCTCAGTAGCGTGAAGGGCTATGGCTACACCTTC
-,TRBV24-1,TRBJ1-2,TRBD1,CATSDRDSQDYTF,TGTGCCACCAGTGACCGGGACAGTCAGGACTACACCTTC
few,TRBV2,TRBJ1-1,-,CASSLDTNTEAFF,TGTGCCAGCAGTTTGGACACGAACACTGAAGCTTTCTTT
-,TRBV23-1,TRBJ1-5,TRBD1,CASSQSRDRANQPQHF,TGCGCCAGCAGTCAATCTCGTGACAGGGCCAATCAGCCCCAGCATTTT
-,TRBV27,TRBJ1-2,TRBD1,CASSSLGTGNYGYTF,TGTGCCAGCAGTAGCCTCGGGACAGGGAACTATGGCTACACCTTC
few,TRBV25-1,TRBJ2-6,TRBD2,CASSASGVFPGANVLTF,TGTGCCAGCAGTGCCAGCGGGGTCTTCCCTGGGGCCAACGTCCTGACTTTC
-,TRBV5-6,TRBJ2-2,-,CASSFEGVGFTGELFF,TGTGCCAGCAGCTTTGAAGGGGTCGGTTTCACCGGGGAGCTGTTTTTT
-,TRBV7-9,TRBJ2-2,TRBD1,CASSLIQGAGGELFF,TGTGCCAGCAGCTTAATTCAGGGGGCAGGCGGGGAGCTGTTTTTT
-,TRBV27,TRBJ1-5,-,CATGTLGGSNQPQHF,TGTGCCACTGGCACGCTAGGGGGAAGCAATCAGCCCCAGCATTTT